This section outlines one TCR beta chain sequence together with its context. The data belong to a study of blood T cell repertoires in COVID-19. About the study: Acute-phase and convalescent COVID-19 samples originated in the United States, Italy and Spain. Sample material is recorded as cDNA or gDNA derived from T cells, B-cell-depleted T cells, or PBMCs.

Original processing methods: Amplified reference gene primers provided the basis for estimating nucleated cell counts. The repertoire was sequenced with immunoSEQ multiplex PCR; TCRdb's copy has only in-frame clones and lacks some. The DNA gave D and trimming, while V, J and clone size come from that table. This table holds some 100,000 clones, about 86% found once. The TCR comes from a woman in her 70s with acute or convalescent COVID-19. Sequenced material: peripheral blood.

CDR3 sequence reads: CAAGRETQYF. In DNA, the CDR3 is TGTGCGGCGGGACGAGAGACCCAGTACTTC. The rearrangement links TRBV6-5 to TRBJ2-5; a possible D gene is TRBD2 (6 bases). The germline V gene encodes CDR1 MNHEY and CDR2 SVGAGI. This CDR3 has 10 residues.